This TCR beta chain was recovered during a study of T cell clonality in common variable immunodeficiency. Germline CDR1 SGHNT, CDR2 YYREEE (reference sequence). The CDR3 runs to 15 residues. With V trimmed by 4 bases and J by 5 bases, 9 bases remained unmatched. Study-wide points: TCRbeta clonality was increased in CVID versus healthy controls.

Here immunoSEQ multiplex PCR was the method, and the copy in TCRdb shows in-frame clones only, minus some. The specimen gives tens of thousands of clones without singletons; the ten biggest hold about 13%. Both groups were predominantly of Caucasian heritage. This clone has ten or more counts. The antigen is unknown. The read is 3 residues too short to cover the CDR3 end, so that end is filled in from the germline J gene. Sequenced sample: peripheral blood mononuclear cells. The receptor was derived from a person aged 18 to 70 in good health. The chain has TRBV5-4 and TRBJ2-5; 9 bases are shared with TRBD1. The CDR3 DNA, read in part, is TGTGCCAGCAGCCTGGACAGGGGCGGTGGGGAGACC. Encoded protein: CASSLDRGGGET. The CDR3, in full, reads CASSLDRGGGETQYF.